The source of this TCR beta chain is a study of OX40 agonist ivuxolimab in advanced cancers. Points from the study as a whole: Fewer expanded clones were found on average in CD4+ than in CD8+ T cells.

Here immunoSEQ multiplex PCR was the method, and the copy in TCRdb shows in-frame clones only, minus some. This sample has 65,000 to 85,000 clones, with more than 80% found just once. Comment on this clone: Its antigen is unknown.

The V gene's germline CDR1 is SGHNT and CDR2 YYREEE (reference sequence). The length of the CDR3 is 15 residues. V was trimmed by 0 bases and J by 5 bases, leaving 15 bases between them. This material consisted of CD4+ or CD8+ T cells sorted from blood, taken in a trial of the OX40 agonist ivuxolimab. The V gene is TRBV5-4, the J gene TRBJ2-7; D might be TRBD1 (6 bases). This sequence was found in an adult with an advanced solid tumor such as melanoma, head and neck, liver or kidney cancer. CDR3: CASSLAKQGKNEQYF. The CDR3, as DNA: TGTGCCAGCAGCTTGGCCAAACAGGGTAAGAACGAGCAGTACTTC.